The entry below gives a single T cell receptor beta chain sequence along with its context. This record comes from a study of chemoradiotherapy in HPV16-positive cancers. Whole-study context: A couple of HPV16-positive patients' cells yielded candidate HPV-specific clones and common motifs.

The table came from immunoSEQ multiplex PCR; TCRdb's copy has only in-frame clones and leaves some out. Found here are 30,000 to 40,000 clones, 92% of them singletons; the top ten hold about 3.6%. The CDR3 spans 12 residues. The V and J ends lost 1 base and 8 bases respectively, with 6 bases between them. CDR1 is MDHEN, CDR2 SYDVKM, per germline. The J gene is TRBJ2-1, the V gene TRBV28; D is uncertain. The source of this sequence is a human donor with HPV-associated anogenital cancer. The input for sequencing was blood, taken from a patient who underwent chemoradiotherapy. The CDR3 here is CASSLLLDEQFF. For the CDR3, the DNA is TGTGCCAGCAGTTTATTACTGGATGAGCAGTTCTTC.